A single sample gave rise to the 9 T cell receptor beta chains below, sequenced in a study of blood T cells in healthy people across ages. Then a second PCR, running roughly 6 to 11 cycles, was carried out with a sample-barcoded 5' primer and a J-beta primer mix. TCRdb itself ran the 5' RACE reads through MiXCR, one entry per CDR3 protein. The data contain under 850,000 distinct CDR3 sequences, about 34% of them singletons. Sequenced material: blood. The receptors shown here come from a man aged 18 to 30 in good health.

This clonotype turned up a few times. The V call is TRBV27, the J call TRBJ1-1; D possibly corresponds to TRBD1 (5 bases). The CDR3 sequence is 15 residues long. With 6 bases removed from V and 1 base from J, the gap between germline ends came to 15 bases. Germline CDR1 and CDR2: MNHEY and SMNVEV (reference sequence). The CDR3 DNA sequence: TGTGCCAGCAGCTGGGCAAGTGGGGGGAACACTGAAGCTTTCTTT. Translated, it gives CASSWASGGNTEAFF.

The genes are TRBV14 and TRBJ2-3; D is possibly TRBD1 or TRBD2 (6 bases each). The germline gives CDR1 SGHDN, CDR2 FVKESK. CDR3 length: 13 amino acids. Trimming took 6 bases from V and 2 from J, leaving 9 bases between them. CDR3 in amino acids: CASRGGFTDTQYF. The CDR3 DNA reads as TGTGCCAGCAGAGGGGGGTTCACAGATACGCAGTATTTT.

This sequence joins TRBV5-1 and TRBJ2-6, with D possibly matching TRBD1 (6 bases). V was pared by 1 base and J by 10 bases, with 15 bases between. Germline CDR1 and CDR2: SGHRS and YFSETQ. The CDR3 is made up of 15 amino acids. Here the CDR3 reads CASSLRWTARNVLTF. In nucleotides, the CDR3 is TGCGCCAGCAGCTTGAGGTGGACAGCCAGGAACGTCCTGACTTTC.

This clonotype has just a few counts. This sequence joins TRBV20-1 and TRBJ2-3; D might be TRBD1 (6 bases). The germline gives CDR1 DFQATT, CDR2 SNEGSKA (reference sequence). V lost 0 bases, J lost 4 bases, and 17 bases lay in between. This CDR3 is built from 16 residues. The DNA of the CDR3 is TGCAGTGCTAGAGATGGCACAGGGTCATCATCAGATACGCAGTATTTT. It codes for CSARDGTGSSSDTQYF.

For this clonotype: Just one base apart from a much larger clone, this may be a read error. The rearrangement uses TRBV4-1 and TRBJ2-3, with 8 bases identical to TRBD2. The germline V gene encodes CDR1 MGHRA and CDR2 YSYEKL. The CDR3 extends over 16 amino acids. J was trimmed by 4 bases and V by 0 bases; bases with no gene match: 6. The CDR3 nucleotides read TGCGCCAGCAGCCAAGATGGGGACGGGGGGGCAGATACGCAGTATTTT. Amino acids: CASSQDGDGGADTQYF.

This clonotype was seen a few times. The V call is TRBV20-1, the J call TRBJ1-1; unclear D gene. Germline lookup yields CDR1 DFQATT and CDR2 SNEGSKA (reference sequence). This CDR3 comprises 12 residues. Trimming pared 6 bases from V and 1 base from J, leaving 9 bases between. This CDR3 is CSAKYRNTEAFF. As DNA, the CDR3 is TGCAGTGCCAAGTATAGGAACACTGAAGCTTTCTTT.

This chain links TRBV7-2 with TRBJ2-2; 11 nucleotides align to TRBD2. CDR3 length equals 15 residues. The V and J ends lost 10 bases and 7 bases, in that order; junction bases with no gene match: 11. Germline CDR1 is SGHTA and CDR2 is FQGNSA. The CDR3 nucleotides are TGTGCCACCATTGGGACTAGCGGCTTCGGCGGGGAGCTGTTTTTT. Protein: CATIGTSGFGGELFF.

The genes are TRBV6-5 and TRBJ2-7; 9 nucleotides align to TRBD2. Germline CDR1 is MNHEY and CDR2 is SVGAGI. V lost 5 bases, J lost 3 bases, and 5 bases stayed unmatched. The CDR3 contains 14 residues. DNA of the CDR3: TGTGCCAGCAGTGTGACTAGCGGACACTACGAGCAGTACTTC. Residues: CASSVTSGHYEQYF.

Here the CDR3 reads CATSRDMTYEQYF. For the CDR3, the DNA is TGTGCCACCAGCAGGGACATGACGTACGAGCAGTACTTC. The chain couples TRBV15 to TRBJ2-7; possibly TRBD1 for D (5 bases). Germline V gene sequence: CDR1 LNHNV, CDR2 YYDKDF (reference sequence). CDR3 length: 13 residues. The V end was cut by 3 bases, the J end by 4 bases, with 10 bases between.